This T cell receptor beta chain was retrieved from a study of post-analysis software for immune sequencing data. General study findings and limits: There were about five TRBV segments more frequent in patients than controls, and TRBV5-6, TRBV5-1 and TRBV20-1 were among them.

TCR beta cDNA libraries included unique molecular identifiers. The T cell input of roughly 0.9 to 10 million gave approximately 500,000 cDNA molecules. Using its own MiXCR run on the PCR reads, TCRdb lists one record per CDR3 protein. The repertoire consists of 750,000 to 950,000 distinct CDR3 sequences, with around 53% occurring once and the leading ten covering 4.6%. Details on this clonotype: Its antigen is unidentified.

The V gene's germline CDR1 is KGHSH and CDR2 LQKENI. The V end lost 9 bases, the J end lost 11 bases, and 24 bases lay between the germline ends. The CDR3 loop spans 14 amino acids. Sequenced material: blood. The V and J genes are TRBV18 and TRBJ2-3; a possible D gene is TRBD1 (6 bases). The TCR comes from a girl aged 10-17 years with multiple sclerosis. Here the CDR3 reads CASLQGSPLNEQYF. CDR3 coding DNA: TGTGCCAGTTTACAGGGCTCTCCTCTCAATGAGCAGTATTTT.